Following are 30 T cell receptor beta chains from one sample sequenced in a study of vaccination effects on CD4 cells after COVID-19. Here immunoSEQ multiplex PCR was the method, and the copy in TCRdb shows in-frame clones only, minus some. The profile shows around 19,000 clones, over 65% of them singletons. These receptors' targets are unknown. Viral peptide pools were used in the ViraFEST assay to expand antigen-specific CD4+ T cells, and sequencing came afterward. The culture ran for roughly ten days before CD4+ T cells were isolated. Neither prior SARS-CoV-2 infection nor positive nucleocapsid antibodies were present in the vaccine recipients. The sample in question was CD4+ T cells from PBMCs cultured with HCoV-NL63 spike peptides, obtained before COVID-19 vaccination. The receptors come from a human donor who received a COVID-19 vaccine.

The chain employs TRBV10-3 and TRBJ1-1; D is possibly TRBD1 (6 bases). Germline-derived CDR1 and CDR2 are ENHRY and SYGVKD. The CDR3 runs 15 residues. Trimming shortened V by 0 bases and J by 3 bases, and 11 bases separated the two germline ends. The CDR3 protein is CAISESKGVDTEAFF. Here the CDR3 DNA reads TGTGCCATCAGTGAGTCGAAGGGGGTAGACACTGAAGCTTTCTTT.

This chain uses TRBV19 with TRBJ1-2, with D unclear. Trimming cost V 10 bases and J 2 bases, with 11 bases left between them. This CDR3 region has 12 residues. In germline, CDR1 is LNHDA, CDR2 SQIVND (reference sequence). CDR3 region: CAIKDRNYGYTF. The CDR3 DNA follows: TGTGCCATAAAGGACCGAAACTATGGCTACACCTTC.

The chain joins TRBV4-1 to TRBJ1-1; D not resolved. The germline V gene has CDR1 MGHRA and CDR2 YSYEKL. The CDR3 totals 17 residues. Trimming shortened V by 6 bases and J by 1 base, and 21 bases separated the two germline ends. The CDR3 loop is CASSSSRLRARNTEAFF. The DNA for the CDR3 is TGCGCCAGCAGTTCCAGTCGCCTCAGAGCTAGGAACACTGAAGCTTTCTTT.

The chain joins TRBV2 to TRBJ2-3; TRBD2 matches 7 bases. Germline trimming cut 7 bases from V and 2 bases from J; bases unmatched to any gene: 6. CDR1 and CDR2 from the germline V gene are SNHLY and FYNNEI. The CDR3 spans 14 residues. CDR3: CASIQRGLTDTQYF. In DNA, the CDR3 is TGTGCCAGCATCCAGCGGGGTCTCACAGATACGCAGTATTTT.

The rearrangement links TRBV12-5 to TRBJ1-2; D perhaps matches TRBD1 (6 bases). Germline lookup yields CDR1 LGHNT and CDR2 FRNRAP. The CDR3 consists of 17 residues. The V gene lost 2 bases and the J gene lost 6 bases, with 22 bases spanning the gap. The CDR3 spells CASGLRTPAGALDGYTF. CDR3 bases: TGTGCTAGTGGTTTGAGAACCCCCGCGGGGGCACTAGATGGCTACACCTTC.

This clone came up once. V usage is TRBV10-1 and J usage is TRBJ1-1, with 10 bases lining up with TRBD1. With 5 bases clipped from V and 4 bases from J, the junction kept 7 bases outside the gene matches. The CDR3 sequence is 15 residues long. Germline values: CDR1 WNHNN, CDR2 SYGVQD (reference sequence). CDR3 residues: CASSSMDRGGTEAFF. DNA of the CDR3: TGCGCCAGCAGTTCCATGGACAGGGGGGGCACTGAAGCTTTCTTT.

V and J are TRBV19 and TRBJ1-2, with D hard to call. CDR1 LNHDA and CDR2 SQIVND come from the germline V gene (reference sequence). The CDR3 runs to 14 residues. V lost 2 bases and J lost 3, with 10 bases in between. The CDR3 sequence: CASSIYDSYYGYTF. The CDR3 DNA is TGTGCCAGTAGTATATATGATAGCTACTATGGCTACACCTTC.

This clone appeared once. CDR3 coding DNA: TGTGCCAGCAGCGTTGGGGGGGGCGGGAGTCAGCCCCAGCATTTT. Its translation: CASSVGGGGSQPQHF. The V gene is TRBV9, the J gene TRBJ1-5; TRBD1 might be the D (6 bases). Germline CDR1 SGDLS, CDR2 YYNGEE. CDR3 length equals 15 residues. V lost 2 bases to trimming and J lost 6 bases, with 15 bases between them. Looking up the rest from reference TRBV9 and TRBJ1-5 gives the full variable domain: DSGVTQTPKHLITATGQRVTLRCSPRSGDLSVYWYQQSLDQGLQFLIQYYNGEERAKGNILERFSAQQFPDLHSELNLSSLELGDSALYFCASSVGGGGSQPQHFGDGTRLSIL.

CDR3 amino acids: CASSSSAWRTYNEQFF. DNA for the CDR3: TGTGCCAGCAGCTCCTCGGCCTGGCGTACCTACAATGAGCAGTTCTTC. The chain uses TRBV13 and TRBJ2-1; D unclear. V lost 4 bases, J lost 2 bases, and 15 bases lay in between. The length of the CDR3 is 16 residues. Germline V gives CDR1 PRHDT, CDR2 FYEKMQ (reference sequence).

The chain combines TRBV24-1 with TRBJ2-1, with D possibly matching TRBD2 (7 bases). Trimming removed 7 bases at V and 2 bases at J, with 11 bases between. CDR1 and CDR2 from the germline V gene are KGHDR and SFDVKD. The CDR3 runs 14 residues. The CDR3 reads CATRGGGPYNEQFF. The CDR3 nucleotides are TGTGCCACCAGAGGGGGGGGCCCCTACAATGAGCAGTTCTTC.

This rearrangement joins TRBV18 to TRBJ1-2, with 7 bases that match TRBD1. This CDR3 is 14 amino acids long. V shed 2 bases and J 7 bases; nucleotides not matched to a gene: 7. In germline, CDR1 is KGHSH, CDR2 LQKENI. The CDR3 region is CASSPGTDLSGYTF. The CDR3 DNA follows: TGTGCCAGCTCACCAGGGACAGACCTATCTGGCTACACCTTC.

This clone was detected only a few times. The genes are TRBV7-2 and TRBJ2-1, with TRBD2 matching over 8 bases. Germline V gives CDR1 SGHTA, CDR2 FQGNSA. V lost 6 bases and J lost 3; bases outside the gene matches: 10. There are 16 residues in the CDR3. CDR3 region: CASSPYSGTYYNEQFF. The CDR3 DNA sequence: TGTGCCAGCAGTCCCTATAGCGGGACGTACTACAATGAGCAGTTCTTC.

As for this clone: The sample holds other DNA sequences that translate to the same CDR3. The chain combines TRBV19 with TRBJ1-1; D is unresolved. CDR1 and CDR2 from the germline V gene are LNHDA and SQIVND (reference sequence). V lost 5 bases to trimming and J lost 2 bases, with 9 bases between them. The CDR3 has 13 residues. CDR3 loop: CASSSGLNTEAFF. For the CDR3, the DNA is TGTGCCAGTAGTTCCGGGCTCAACACTGAAGCTTTCTTT.

The chain recombines TRBV9 with TRBJ2-3; 9 bases are a match to TRBD1. CDR1 SGDLS and CDR2 YYNGEE come from the germline V gene. The V and J ends lost 1 base and 8 bases, in that order; junction bases with no gene match: 11. This CDR3 is 16 amino acids long. The CDR3 spells CASSVYPGTGTGTQYF. As DNA, the CDR3 is TGTGCCAGCAGCGTATATCCCGGGACAGGGACGGGTACGCAGTATTTT.

This clone is classed as medium-sized. The gene calls are TRBV2 and TRBJ2-3; D could derive from TRBD1 or TRBD2 (5 bases each). This CDR3 has 14 amino acids. Germline loops: CDR1 SNHLY, CDR2 FYNNEI. Trimming left V 8 bases short and J 6 bases short, with 18 bases between. DNA of the CDR3: TGTGCCAGCGGGCTGGGTGGGGGTCCTGATACGCAGTATTTT. This translates into CASGLGGGPDTQYF.

This rearrangement joins TRBV5-1 to TRBJ2-1; 11 bases fit TRBD2. Per germline, CDR1 SGHRS and CDR2 YFSETQ. The CDR3 runs to 17 residues. V was clipped by 6 bases and J by 0 bases; unmatched bases: 8. The DNA for the CDR3 is TGCGCCAGCAAATCCCCTAGCGGGGGGTTCTCCTACAATGAGCAGTTCTTC. It codes for CASKSPSGGFSYNEQFF.

The chain employs TRBV7-8 and TRBJ2-1; 7 positions agree with TRBD1. This CDR3 region has 12 residues. Looked up from germline, CDR1 is SGHVS and CDR2 is FQNEAQ. V trimming: 5 bases; J trimming: 16 bases; junction bases outside the gene matches: 11. As DNA, the CDR3 is TGTGCCAGCAGCGCCTCCGGGACAGCTCAATTCTTC. It is translated as CASSASGTAQFF.

The V call is TRBV18, the J call TRBJ1-1; tentatively, D is TRBD1 (6 bases). Trimming removed 6 bases from V and 3 bases from J, with 8 bases in between. The CDR3 runs 12 residues. The germline gives CDR1 KGHSH, CDR2 LQKENI. Here the CDR3 DNA reads TGTGCCAGCTCTTCAGGGGACACTGAAGCTTTCTTT. This translates into CASSSGDTEAFF.

This clone is medium-sized (0.01 to 0.1%). The chain couples TRBV10-3 to TRBJ1-6; D call uncertain. Germline CDR1 reads ENHRY; CDR2 reads SYGVKD. Trimming removed 5 bases at V and 8 bases at J, with 16 bases between. The CDR3 runs to 15 residues. The CDR3 reads CAISRTGGGDSPLHF. The CDR3 nucleotides read TGTGCCATCAGTCGAACCGGTGGAGGAGATTCACCCCTCCACTTT.

This clone was seen only once. The rearrangement uses TRBV5-1 and TRBJ2-7; tentative D call: TRBD2 (5 bases). Germline V gene data show CDR1 as SGHRS and CDR2 as YFSETQ. Deletions cut 6 bases from V and 6 bases from J, with 10 bases between. The CDR3 totals 11 residues. The DNA of the CDR3 is TGCGCCAGCAAGGGAGAAACCGAGCAGTACTTC. Protein sequence: CASKGETEQYF.

This clone was detected a few times. The chain carries TRBV2 and TRBJ2-7, with no clear D. V gave up 5 bases and J gave up 3 bases, with 5 bases separating them. CDR1 and CDR2 from the germline V gene are SNHLY and FYNNEI. The CDR3 has 11 residues. Here the CDR3 DNA reads TGTGCCAGCAGTCCACTCTACGAGCAGTACTTC. The encoded protein is CASSPLYEQYF.

The rearrangement uses TRBV6-5 and TRBJ2-7; TRBD1 agrees at 10 bases. CDR3 size: 14 residues. Germline V gene lookup returns CDR1 MNHEY and CDR2 SVGAGI. Trimming removed 5 bases from V and 3 bases from J; junction bases left unmatched: 4. The CDR3 region is CASSKDRGDYEQYF. Written as DNA, the CDR3 is TGTGCCAGCAGTAAGGACAGGGGGGACTACGAGCAGTACTTC.

The chain carries TRBV5-1 and TRBJ1-1; D is possibly TRBD1 (5 bases). The V gene's germline CDR1 is SGHRS and CDR2 YFSETQ. V lost 5 bases to trimming and J lost 12 bases, with 17 bases between them. This CDR3 has 12 residues. The CDR3 loop is CASRLGNQGSFF. DNA of the CDR3: TGCGCCAGCAGGTTAGGGAATCAGGGTTCTTTCTTT.

V usage is TRBV18 and J usage is TRBJ2-3, with D unclear. Per germline, CDR1 KGHSH and CDR2 LQKENI. Trimming took 8 bases from V and 5 from J, leaving 11 bases between them. This CDR3 is built from 12 residues. The CDR3 loop is CASTLAGDTQYF. The CDR3 DNA follows: TGTGCCAGCACGCTCGCTGGAGATACGCAGTATTTT.

The chain employs TRBV30 and TRBJ1-2; D gene ambiguous. Germline V lookup: CDR1 GTSNPN, CDR2 SVGIG (reference sequence). The CDR3 runs to 14 residues. V gave up 0 bases and J gave up 8 bases, with 16 bases separating them. The DNA of the CDR3 is TGTGCCTGGAGTGTGTTAAGCCCTCTTCGGGGCTACACCTTC. Protein: CAWSVLSPLRGYTF.

The V call is TRBV5-4, the J call TRBJ1-4; no clear D gene. Germline CDR1 reads SGHNT; CDR2 reads YYREEE (reference sequence). Deletions cut 4 bases from V and 4 bases from J, with 8 bases between. The CDR3 has 13 amino acids. For the CDR3, the DNA is TGTGCCAGCAGCGGAGCGGATAATGAAAAACTGTTTTTT. Its translation: CASSGADNEKLFF.

The count of this clone is one. The chain employs TRBV5-1 and TRBJ2-1, with a possible D match to TRBD1 (6 bases). The CDR3 runs to 13 residues. Looked up from germline, CDR1 is SGHRS and CDR2 is YFSETQ. The ends were cut back, 6 bases at V and 9 bases at J, with 16 bases in the middle. CDR3 DNA sequence: TGCGCCAGCACACAACGAACAGGGTCTGAGCAGTTCTTC. Protein sequence: CASTQRTGSEQFF.

This chain uses TRBV5-1 with TRBJ2-1; D is perhaps TRBD1 or TRBD2 (5 bases each). The CDR3 runs to 14 residues. Germline assignment: CDR1 SGHRS and CDR2 YFSETQ. Trimming removed 5 bases from V and 4 bases from J, with 13 bases in between. CDR3 nucleotide sequence: TGCGCCAGCAGTCGGGACGGGTCATACAATGAGCAGTTCTTC. Its protein is CASSRDGSYNEQFF. Using reference TRBV5-1 and TRBJ2-1 for the parts outside the CDR3, the full variable domain is KAGVTQTPRYLIKTRGQQVTLSCSPISGHRSVSWYQQTPGQGLQFLFEYFSETQRNKGNFPGRFSGRQFSNSRSEMNVSTLELGDSALYLCASSRDGSYNEQFFGPGTRLTVL.

CDR3 loop: CASSHVRGGLYEQYF. CDR3 bases: TGTGCCAGCAGCCATGTAAGGGGGGGGCTCTACGAGCAGTACTTC. The chain links TRBV3-1 (or the pseudogene TRBV3-2) to TRBJ2-7; tentative D call: TRBD2 (7 bases). This CDR3 has 15 amino acids. V shed 3 bases and J shed 3 bases, with 15 bases lying between them. Germline CDR1 LGHDT, CDR2 YNNKEL (reference sequence).

The genes are TRBV10-2 and TRBJ1-2, with 9 bases lining up with TRBD1. With 0 bases clipped from V and 5 bases from J, the junction kept 7 bases outside the gene matches. This CDR3 region has 16 residues. From germline, CDR1 is WSHSY and CDR2 SAAADI. CDR3 DNA sequence: TGCGCCAGCAGTGAGTCGTTTCTACAGGGGGCTTATGGCTACACCTTC. Translating gives CASSESFLQGAYGYTF.